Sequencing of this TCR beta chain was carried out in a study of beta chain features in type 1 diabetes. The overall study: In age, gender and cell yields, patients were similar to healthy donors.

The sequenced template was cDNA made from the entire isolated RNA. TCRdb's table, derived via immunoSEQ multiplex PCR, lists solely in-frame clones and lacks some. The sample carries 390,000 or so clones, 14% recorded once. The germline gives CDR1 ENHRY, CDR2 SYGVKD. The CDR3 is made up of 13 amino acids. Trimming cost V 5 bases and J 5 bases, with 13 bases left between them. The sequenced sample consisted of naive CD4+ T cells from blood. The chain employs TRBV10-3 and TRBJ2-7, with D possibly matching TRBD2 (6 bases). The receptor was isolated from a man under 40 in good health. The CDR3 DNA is TGTGCCATCAGTCCCGGGAGAGTGAACGAGCAGTACTTC. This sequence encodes CAISPGRVNEQYF.